The 21 T cell receptor beta chains presented below share a single source sample, sequenced in a study of CD8+ T cells in alopecia areata. Extracted RNA was reverse transcribed into cDNA, the sequencing template. Repertoires were generated with immunoSEQ multiplex PCR, while TCRdb's copy carries only in-frame clones and drops some. The data hold some 110,000 clones, with about three fifths observed a single time. Noted treatment: oral pan-JAK inhibitor, 5-10 mg twice daily. The material was CD8+ T cells sorted from blood, obtained at week 24, from a patient treated with tofacitinib. These receptors originate from a human donor with alopecia areata.

J is TRBJ2-7 and V is TRBV30; possible D gene TRBD2, 5 bases. Trimming pared 0 bases from V and 0 bases from J, leaving 12 bases between. Per the germline V gene, CDR1 is GTSNPN and CDR2 is SVGIG (reference sequence). The CDR3 is made up of 15 amino acids. CDR3 nucleotides: TGTGCCTGGAGTGTACATTCTGGGAGCTCCTACGAGCAGTACTTC. Translation: CAWSVHSGSSYEQYF.

The V gene is TRBV11-2, the J gene TRBJ1-1; D might be TRBD1 (5 bases). Germline V gives CDR1 SGHAT, CDR2 FQNNGV. V was shortened by 4 bases and J by 4 bases, with 19 bases between the two germline ends. The length of the CDR3 is 16 residues. The DNA for the CDR3 is TGTGCCAGCAGCTCCCCGGGGGAATGGGAAAGCACTGAAGCTTTCTTT. This encodes CASSSPGEWESTEAFF.

The CDR3 region is CASSQPGDRANEKLFF. The CDR3, as DNA: TGCGCCAGCAGTCAACCGGGGGACAGGGCTAATGAAAAACTGTTTTTT. This chain connects TRBV23-1 to TRBJ1-4; 9 nucleotides agree with TRBD1. TRBV23-1 falls under the ORF class, with uncertain function. The trim removed 2 bases at V and 3 bases at J, leaving 4 bases unmatched. This CDR3 is built from 16 residues.

V usage is TRBV6-1 and J usage is TRBJ2-1; D gene ambiguous. Germline CDR1 and CDR2: MNHNS and SASEGT. Trimming pared 2 bases from V and 4 bases from J, leaving 3 bases between. The CDR3 spans 12 residues. The CDR3 bases are TGTGCCAGCAGTGAATCATACAATGAGCAGTTCTTC. It encodes CASSESYNEQFF.

The rearrangement joins TRBV5-6 to TRBJ2-7; possible D gene TRBD2, 6 bases. There are 15 residues in the CDR3. V lost 1 base, J lost 1 base, and 12 bases lay in between. CDR1 and CDR2 from the germline V gene are SGHDT and YYEEEE. The CDR3 loop reads CASSLSEGLSYEQYF. The CDR3 DNA reads TGTGCCAGCAGCTTGTCGGAGGGGTTGTCCTACGAGCAGTACTTC.

This chain joins TRBV5-4 and TRBJ1-2, with D possibly being TRBD1 (6 bases). This CDR3 is built from 17 residues. The V gene lost 3 bases and the J gene lost 0 bases, with 18 bases spanning the gap. CDR1 is SGHNT, CDR2 YYREEE, per germline (reference sequence). The CDR3 DNA sequence: TGTGCCAGCAGCTCAGGACAGTCGCGGGGCCCTAACTATGGCTACACCTTC. Translation gives CASSSGQSRGPNYGYTF. The full variable domain, its missing parts supplied by reference TRBV5-4 and TRBJ1-2, is ETGVTQSPTHLIKTRGQQVTLRCSSQSGHNTVSWYQQALGQGPQFIFQYYREEENGRGNFPPRFSGLQFPNYSSELNVNALELDDSALYLCASSSGQSRGPNYGYTFGSGTRLTVV.

The chain couples TRBV29-1 to TRBJ2-5, with 9 bases identical to TRBD2. The CDR3 covers 18 residues. V dropped 3 bases and J dropped 3; count of bases not matched to a gene: 17. Germline V gene data show CDR1 as SQVTM and CDR2 as ANQGSEA. The CDR3 nucleotides are TGCAGCGTTGAGTATCCTAGCGGGGAGGTGGTATATAAAGAGACCCAGTACTTC. As protein: CSVEYPSGEVVYKETQYF.

V is TRBV9 and J is TRBJ1-5, with D tentatively TRBD1 (6 bases). This CDR3 has 14 residues. Germline V gene lookup returns CDR1 SGDLS and CDR2 YYNGEE. Trimming took off 0 bases at V and 7 bases at J, with 11 bases between the two ends. This CDR3 reads CASSVEEGGQPQHF. DNA of the CDR3: TGTGCCAGCAGCGTAGAGGAAGGGGGACAGCCCCAGCATTTT.

This clone was counted a few times. The chain is built from TRBV7-9 and TRBJ2-5, with no clear D. The ends were cut back, 5 bases at V and 4 bases at J, with 11 bases in the middle. Germline V gene data show CDR1 as SEHNR and CDR2 as FQNEAQ (reference sequence). The CDR3 runs 13 residues. The CDR3: CASSPSYVETQYF. The CDR3 DNA reads TGTGCCAGCAGCCCGAGCTATGTAGAGACCCAGTACTTC.

This sequence joins TRBV27 and TRBJ2-7; no definite D call. The CDR3 consists of 14 residues. V was shortened by 1 base and J by 4 bases, with 11 bases between the two germline ends. CDR1 and CDR2 from the germline V gene are MNHEY and SMNVEV (reference sequence). The CDR3 spells CASSLFAHSYEQYF. The CDR3 DNA follows: TGTGCCAGCAGTTTATTCGCGCATTCATACGAGCAGTACTTC.

The V call is TRBV27, the J call TRBJ2-7; D is ambiguous. V shed 4 bases and J shed 7 bases, with 11 bases lying between them. The V gene's germline CDR1 is MNHEY and CDR2 SMNVEV (reference sequence). The CDR3 consists of 12 residues. The CDR3 DNA sequence: TGTGCCAGCAGTTCGGGCGCCGAGGAGCAGTACTTC. This gives the protein CASSSGAEEQYF.

The V call is TRBV29-1, the J call TRBJ2-7; D ambiguous. V lost 3 bases and J 0 bases, leaving 9 bases between the germline ends. Germline CDR1 is SQVTM and CDR2 is ANQGSEA. CDR3 size: 13 residues. The CDR3 reads CSVDQVNSYEQYF. CDR3 nucleotide sequence: TGCAGCGTTGATCAGGTCAACTCCTACGAGCAGTACTTC.

By its share, this clone is medium-sized. The chain links TRBV29-1 to TRBJ2-7, with 7 bases that match TRBD2. The germline V gene has CDR1 SQVTM and CDR2 ANQGSEA. Germline trimming cut 3 bases from V and 5 bases from J; bases unmatched to any gene: 1. CDR3 length: 11 residues. The CDR3, as DNA: TGCAGCGTTGACACTAGCGACGAGCAGTACTTC. This gives the protein CSVDTSDEQYF.

The chain carries TRBV6-1 and TRBJ2-7, with D tentatively TRBD1 (6 bases). V gave up 6 bases and J gave up 2 bases, with 17 bases separating them. CDR3 length: 15 residues. Germline V gene lookup returns CDR1 MNHNS and CDR2 SASEGT. In DNA form, the CDR3 reads TGTGCCAGCAGCACTCAGGGGCCTCGAGCCTACGAGCAGTACTTC. Residues: CASSTQGPRAYEQYF.

The genes are TRBV6-5 and TRBJ2-2; D ambiguous. V lost 7 bases and J lost 2, with 5 bases in between. This CDR3 has 12 amino acids. The germline V gene encodes CDR1 MNHEY and CDR2 SVGAGI. Here the CDR3 reads CASKDNTGELFF. DNA for the CDR3: TGTGCCAGCAAGGACAACACCGGGGAGCTGTTTTTT.

The chain is built from TRBV10-2 and TRBJ1-5; no definite D call. The CDR3 consists of 12 residues. From germline, CDR1 is WSHSY and CDR2 SAAADI. V dropped 3 bases and J dropped 7 bases, with 7 bases sitting between them. The CDR3 here is CASSEGRQPQHF. CDR3 coding DNA: TGCGCCAGCAGTGAAGGAAGACAGCCCCAGCATTTT.

The rearrangement joins TRBV6-4 to TRBJ1-2, with TRBD1 as a possible D gene (5 bases). Trimming cost V 6 bases and J 2 bases, with 19 bases left between them. The CDR3 has 16 amino acids. Germline V gene data show CDR1 as MRHNA and CDR2 as SNTAGT. The CDR3 DNA is TGTGCCAGCAGGAGATACGTTGCAGGGAACAACTATGGCTACACCTTC. Translation gives CASRRYVAGNNYGYTF.

V gene TRBV7-9 combines with J gene TRBJ2-5, with no clear D. Trimming removed 4 bases at V and 3 bases at J, with 6 bases between. There are 12 residues in the CDR3. Germline values: CDR1 SEHNR, CDR2 FQNEAQ (reference sequence). CDR3 loop: CASSWQEETQYF. The CDR3 region has the DNA TGTGCCAGCAGCTGGCAAGAAGAGACCCAGTACTTC. Full variable domain (remainder filled in from reference TRBV7-9 and TRBJ2-5): DTGVSQNPRHKITKRGQNVTFRCDPISEHNRLYWYRQTLGQGPEFLTYFQNEAQLEKSRLLSDRFSAERPKGSFSTLEIQRTEQGDSAMYLCASSWQEETQYFGPGTRLLVL.

The V and J genes are TRBV2 and TRBJ1-2; D ambiguous. CDR1 is SNHLY and CDR2 is FYNNEI in the germline V gene. Trimming removed 0 bases from V and 3 bases from J, with 8 bases in between. This CDR3 is 14 amino acids long. The CDR3 DNA follows: TGTGCCAGCAGTGAAGCGTTGGCTTACTATGGCTACACCTTC. It specifies CASSEALAYYGYTF.

This clone was seen just once. Different DNA sequences within this sample yield the same CDR3. This sequence joins TRBV7-9 and TRBJ2-7; D ambiguous. V was cut by 3 bases and J by 3 bases, with 6 bases left in between. Germline V gene sequence: CDR1 SEHNR, CDR2 FQNEAQ (reference sequence). The CDR3 contains 12 residues. The DNA for the CDR3 is TGTGCCAGCAGCTTGGGCAGCTACGAGCAGTACTTC. Residues: CASSLGSYEQYF.

This clone turned up a few times. This sequence joins TRBV7-9 and TRBJ1-4; D is uncertain. V was shortened by 1 base and J by 8 bases, with 14 bases between the two germline ends. Germline V CDR1 and CDR2: SEHNR, FQNEAQ (reference sequence). The CDR3 length is 15 residues. CDR3 sequence (DNA): TGTGCCAGCAGCTTAGTACCGGAGGCGGGGGAAAAACTGTTTTTT. Translation: CASSLVPEAGEKLFF. The full variable domain, in which reference TRBV7-9 and TRBJ1-4 provide the parts outside the CDR3, is DTGVSQNPRHKITKRGQNVTFRCDPISEHNRLYWYRQTLGQGPEFLTYFQNEAQLEKSRLLSDRFSAERPKGSFSTLEIQRTEQGDSAMYLCASSLVPEAGEKLFFGSGTQLSVL.